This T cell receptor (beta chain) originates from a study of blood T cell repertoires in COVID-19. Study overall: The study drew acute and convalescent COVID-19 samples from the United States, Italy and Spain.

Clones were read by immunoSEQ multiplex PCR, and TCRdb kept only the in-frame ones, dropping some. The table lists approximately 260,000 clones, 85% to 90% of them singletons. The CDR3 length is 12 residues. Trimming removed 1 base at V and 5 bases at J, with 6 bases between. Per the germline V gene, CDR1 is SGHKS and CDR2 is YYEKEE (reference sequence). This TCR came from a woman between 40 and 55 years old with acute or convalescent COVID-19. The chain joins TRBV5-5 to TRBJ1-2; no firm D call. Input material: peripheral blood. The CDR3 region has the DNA TGTGCCAGCAGCTTGTATGAGTATGGCTACACCTTC. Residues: CASSLYEYGYTF.